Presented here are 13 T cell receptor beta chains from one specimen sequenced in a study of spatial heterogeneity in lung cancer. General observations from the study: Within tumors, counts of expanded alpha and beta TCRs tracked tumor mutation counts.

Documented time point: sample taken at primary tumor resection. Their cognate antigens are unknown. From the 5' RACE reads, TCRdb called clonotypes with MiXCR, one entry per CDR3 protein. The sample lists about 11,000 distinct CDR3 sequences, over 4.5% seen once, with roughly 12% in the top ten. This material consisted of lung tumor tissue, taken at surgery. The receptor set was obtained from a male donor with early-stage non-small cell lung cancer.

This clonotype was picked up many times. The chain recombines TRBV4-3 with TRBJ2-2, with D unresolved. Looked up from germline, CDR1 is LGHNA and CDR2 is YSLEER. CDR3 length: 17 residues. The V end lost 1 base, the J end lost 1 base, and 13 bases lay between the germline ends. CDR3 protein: CASSQGGDSLNTGELFF. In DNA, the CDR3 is TGCGCCAGCAGCCAAGGTGGGGATTCCTTGAACACCGGGGAGCTGTTTTTT.

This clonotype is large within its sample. CDR3 nucleotide sequence: TGTGCCAGTGGGACCCGCGGTTTGCATTTT. It is translated as CASGTRGLHF. This chain joins TRBV6-2 or TRBV6-3 and TRBJ1-5; a possible D gene is TRBD1 (5 bases). The CDR3 contains 10 residues. CDR1 and CDR2 (germline): MNHEY, SVGEGT. Trimming took 9 bases from V and 15 from J, leaving 15 bases between them.

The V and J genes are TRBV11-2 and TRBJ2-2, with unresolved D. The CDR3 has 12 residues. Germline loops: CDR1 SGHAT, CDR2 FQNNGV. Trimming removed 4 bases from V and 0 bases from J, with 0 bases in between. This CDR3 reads CASSSNTGELFF. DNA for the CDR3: TGTGCCAGCAGCTCGAACACCGGGGAGCTGTTTTTT.

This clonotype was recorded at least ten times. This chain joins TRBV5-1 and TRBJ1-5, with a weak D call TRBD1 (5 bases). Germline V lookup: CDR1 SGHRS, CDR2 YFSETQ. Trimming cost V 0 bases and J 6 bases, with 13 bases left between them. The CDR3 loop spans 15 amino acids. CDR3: CASSLDTGHGQPQHF. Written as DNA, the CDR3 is TGCGCCAGCAGCTTGGATACAGGTCACGGTCAGCCCCAGCATTTT.

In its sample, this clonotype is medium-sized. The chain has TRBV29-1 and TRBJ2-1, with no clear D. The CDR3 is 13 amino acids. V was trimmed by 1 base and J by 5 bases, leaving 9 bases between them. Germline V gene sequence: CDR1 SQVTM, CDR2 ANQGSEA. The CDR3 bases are TGCAGCGTTGAAGTTACTATCAACAATGAGCAGTTCTTC. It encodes CSVEVTINNEQFF.

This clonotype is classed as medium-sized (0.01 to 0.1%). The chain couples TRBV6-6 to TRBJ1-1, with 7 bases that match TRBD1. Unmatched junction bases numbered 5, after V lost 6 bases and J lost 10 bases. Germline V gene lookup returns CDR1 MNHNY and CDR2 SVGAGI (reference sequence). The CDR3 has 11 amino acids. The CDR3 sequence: CASRETGPAFF. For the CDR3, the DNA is TGTGCCAGCAGAGAGACAGGGCCAGCTTTCTTT.

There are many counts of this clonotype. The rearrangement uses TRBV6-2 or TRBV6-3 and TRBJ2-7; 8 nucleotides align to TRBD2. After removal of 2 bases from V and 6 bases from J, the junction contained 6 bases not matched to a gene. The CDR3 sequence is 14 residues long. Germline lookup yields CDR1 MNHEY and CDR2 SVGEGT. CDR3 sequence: CASSYDGTRGEQYF. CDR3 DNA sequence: TGTGCCAGCAGTTACGACGGGACTAGAGGCGAGCAGTACTTC.

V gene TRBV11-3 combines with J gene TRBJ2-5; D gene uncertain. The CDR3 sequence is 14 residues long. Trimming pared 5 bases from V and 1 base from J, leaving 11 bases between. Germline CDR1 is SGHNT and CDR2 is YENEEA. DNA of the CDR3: TGTGCCAGCAGCCGAGGCCCAGCCCAAGAGACCCAGTACTTC. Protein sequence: CASSRGPAQETQYF.

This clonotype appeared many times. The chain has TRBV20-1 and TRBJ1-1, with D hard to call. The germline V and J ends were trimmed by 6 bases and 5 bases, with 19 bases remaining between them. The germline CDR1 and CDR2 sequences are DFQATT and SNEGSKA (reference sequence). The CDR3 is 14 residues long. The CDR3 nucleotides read TGCAGTGCGACCCGCGACGCTGCCGGGACTGAAGCTTTCTTT. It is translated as CSATRDAAGTEAFF.

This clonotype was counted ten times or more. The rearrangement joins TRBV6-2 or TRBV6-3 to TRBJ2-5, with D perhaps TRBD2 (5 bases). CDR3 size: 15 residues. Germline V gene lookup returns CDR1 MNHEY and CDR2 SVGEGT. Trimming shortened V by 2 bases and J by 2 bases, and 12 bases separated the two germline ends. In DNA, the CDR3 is TGTGCCAGCAGTTACCAGGCCGGGATTCAAGAGACCCAGTACTTC. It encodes CASSYQAGIQETQYF.

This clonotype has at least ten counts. The chain's CDR3 is CSATRQGANTGELFF. The CDR3 coding sequence is TGCAGTGCTACTAGACAGGGGGCGAACACCGGGGAGCTGTTTTTT. The chain couples TRBV20-1 to TRBJ2-2; 9 bases align to TRBD1. This CDR3 is built from 15 residues. Germline values: CDR1 DFQATT, CDR2 SNEGSKA (reference sequence). After removal of 4 bases from V and 0 bases from J, the junction contained 3 bases not matched to a gene.

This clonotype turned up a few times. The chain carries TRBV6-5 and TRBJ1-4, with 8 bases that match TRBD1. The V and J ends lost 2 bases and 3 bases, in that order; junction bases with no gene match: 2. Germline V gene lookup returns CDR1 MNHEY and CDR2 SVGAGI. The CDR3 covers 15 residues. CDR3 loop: CASSYTTGANEKLFF. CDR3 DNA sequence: TGTGCCAGCAGTTACACGACAGGGGCTAATGAAAAACTGTTTTTT.

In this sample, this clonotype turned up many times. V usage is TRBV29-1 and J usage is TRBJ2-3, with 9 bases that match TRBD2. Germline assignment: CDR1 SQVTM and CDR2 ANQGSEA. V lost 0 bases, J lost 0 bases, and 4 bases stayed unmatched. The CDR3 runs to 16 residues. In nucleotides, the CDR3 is TGCAGCGTTGAAGACCTTCTAGCGGGAAGCACAGATACGCAGTATTTT. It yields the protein CSVEDLLAGSTDTQYF.